The clone carrying this T cell receptor beta chain showed up many times. It was RNA transcripts that yielded the amplified TCR beta CDR3 regions. Carried out on the TCR CDR3, a first-round RT-PCR used the HTBI primer set. TCRdb ran MiXCR on the multiplex PCR reads and lists one entry per CDR3 protein. The sample has a few hundred thousand distinct CDR3 sequences, roughly 14% seen once; the top ten hold just under 8%. This specimen comes from a study of T cells in Graves' hyperthyroidism and ophthalmopathy. Germline V gene lookup returns CDR1 GTSNPN and CDR2 SVGIG (reference sequence). This CDR3 region has 12 residues. The germline V and J ends were trimmed by 5 bases and 3 bases, with 11 bases remaining between them.

The sequenced sample was blood. The sequence was collected from a woman under 30 with Graves' hyperthyroidism. The V gene is TRBV30, the J gene TRBJ2-7; the D gene is possibly TRBD1 (5 bases). CDR3 in DNA: TGTGCCTGGGCCCCCCAGGGCTACGAGCAGTACTTC. It yields the protein CAWAPQGYEQYF.